The clone carrying this TCR beta chain appeared once. The protocol was immunoSEQ multiplex PCR, while the TCRdb copy is restricted to in-frame clones and leaves out a portion. The sample holds 100,000 to 150,000 clones, approximately 90% seen once. The sample comes from a study of T cell responses to AZD1222 COVID-19 vaccine. The germline V and J ends were trimmed by 4 bases and 5 bases, with 18 bases remaining between them. The CDR3 runs to 15 residues. CDR1 and CDR2 from the germline V gene are SGHNT and YYREEE (reference sequence). The source of this sequence is an adult who received the AZD1222 COVID-19 vaccine. The V gene is TRBV5-4, the J gene TRBJ2-5, with a possible D match to TRBD1 (7 bases). The source was peripheral blood, collected 28 days after the second AZD1222 dose. For the CDR3, the DNA is TGTGCCAGCAGCCTGCGACAGGGAGGTCGGGAGACCCAGTACTTC. Protein: CASSLRQGGRETQYF.